The 26 T cell receptor beta chains below all came from one sample that was sequenced in a study of T cell repertoires in cytomegalovirus infection. MiXCR, applied by TCRdb to the reads, yields one record per CDR3 protein. Of around 120,000 distinct CDR3 sequences in the sample, roughly a quarter were seen once. Antigens of these TCRs are unknown. The sample consisted of PBMCs, sequenced either directly or after in vitro stimulation (not recorded which). The receptors here all came from a human donor in good health (CMV status not recorded). Some clones in this sample may be carry-over from other donors' samples.

The chain carries TRBV20-1 and TRBJ1-5; tentative D call: TRBD1 (6 bases). This CDR3 is built from 15 residues. V dropped 3 bases and J dropped 2 bases, with 14 bases sitting between them. Germline loops: CDR1 DFQATT, CDR2 SNEGSKA (reference sequence). The CDR3 reads CSASQGGGGNQPQHF. As DNA, the CDR3 is TGCAGTGCTAGTCAGGGAGGGGGAGGCAATCAGCCCCAGCATTTT.

This clonotype showed up just a few times. The CDR3 is CASSAVEETQYF. CDR3 bases: TGTGCCAGCAGCGCTGTCGAAGAGACCCAGTACTTC. This rearrangement joins TRBV7-2 to TRBJ2-5; D is undetermined. The CDR3 runs 12 residues. Germline CDR1 SGHTA, CDR2 FQGNSA. Trimming took 5 bases from V and 3 from J, leaving 7 bases between them.

This chain uses TRBV12-3 or TRBV12-4 with TRBJ2-1, with 8 bases fitting TRBD2. Unmatched junction bases numbered 4, after V lost 3 bases and J lost 3 bases. The CDR3 consists of 15 residues. The CDR3 DNA is TGTGCCAGCAGTTTCGGAGCGGGAGTCTACAATGAGCAGTTCTTC. Its protein product is CASSFGAGVYNEQFF.

This clonotype was picked up many times. The chain has TRBV7-2 and TRBJ2-5; TRBD1 agrees at 7 bases. Germline CDR1 is SGHTA and CDR2 is FQGNSA. The CDR3 loop spans 14 amino acids. The V gene end was trimmed by 5 bases and the J gene end by 5 bases; junction bases not matched to a gene: 8. The DNA for the CDR3 is TGTGCCAGCAGCCCGGGACAGTTCTTGGAGACCCAGTACTTC. The encoded protein is CASSPGQFLETQYF.

CDR3 in amino acids: CASRQPFAEAFF. The CDR3 DNA follows: TGTGCCAGTAGACAGCCCTTCGCTGAAGCTTTCTTT. The chain couples TRBV19 to TRBJ1-1; D uncertain. The V and J ends lost 6 bases and 6 bases respectively, with 11 bases between them. The CDR3 sequence is 12 residues long. Germline CDR1 reads LNHDA; CDR2 reads SQIVND (reference sequence).

This clonotype was seen more than once but under ten times. The chain recombines TRBV6-1 with TRBJ2-3; D unresolved. The CDR3 has 13 amino acids. V gave up 6 bases and J gave up 3 bases, with 10 bases separating them. Germline assignment: CDR1 MNHNS and CDR2 SASEGT. CDR3 residues: CASRDGYTDTQYF. The CDR3 nucleotides read TGTGCCAGCAGGGACGGGTATACAGATACGCAGTATTTT.

The sample holds many counts of this clonotype. The chain recombines TRBV7-2 with TRBJ1-2; D unresolved. The CDR3 length is 14 residues. Per the germline V gene, CDR1 is SGHTA and CDR2 is FQGNSA. V gave up 1 base and J gave up 0 bases, with 6 bases separating them. The CDR3 DNA reads TGTGCCAGCAGCTTAGGGACGGCTAACTATGGCTACACCTTC. Translation: CASSLGTANYGYTF.

V is TRBV25-1 and J is TRBJ2-2, with D possibly TRBD1 on 5 matching bases. The V gene lost 4 bases and the J gene lost 6 bases, with 15 bases spanning the gap. Germline CDR1 and CDR2: MGHDK and SYGVNS. The CDR3 totals 15 residues. This CDR3 reads CASSGRSGFPGELFF. CDR3 nucleotides: TGTGCCAGCAGTGGCCGCTCAGGGTTTCCCGGGGAGCTGTTTTTT.

The chain has TRBV6-5 and TRBJ1-6; D gene unclear. The germline gives CDR1 MNHEY, CDR2 SVGAGI. With 7 bases removed from V and 16 bases from J, the gap between germline ends came to 29 bases. The CDR3 has 16 amino acids. The CDR3 reads CASTNAFTGVRSFLHF. The CDR3 DNA reads TGTGCCAGCACCAACGCCTTTACTGGGGTCAGATCTTTTCTCCACTTT.

This clonotype occurred many times. The J gene is TRBJ2-1, the V gene TRBV7-2; D remains unclear. The germline V gene has CDR1 SGHTA and CDR2 FQGNSA. V was pared by 1 base and J by 10 bases, with 11 bases between. The CDR3 consists of 13 residues. CDR3 bases: TGTGCCAGCAGCTTAGGAGAGACGAGGGAGCAGTTCTTC. This translates into CASSLGETREQFF.

V usage is TRBV2 and J usage is TRBJ1-1, with D possibly TRBD1 on 5 matching bases. CDR1 and CDR2 (germline): SNHLY, FYNNEI. Trimming took 5 bases from V and 4 from J, leaving 11 bases between them. This CDR3 is 13 amino acids long. The CDR3 DNA reads TGTGCCAGCAGTTCCCACCAGGGCACTGAAGCTTTCTTT. Protein product: CASSSHQGTEAFF.

This rearrangement joins TRBV6-2 or TRBV6-3 to TRBJ2-1; the match to TRBD2 covers 9 bases. V trimming: 5 bases; J trimming: 4 bases; junction bases outside the gene matches: 0. The CDR3 has 13 amino acids. Germline V gene sequence: CDR1 MNHEY, CDR2 SVGEGT. CDR3 sequence reads: CASSSGRYNEQFF. For the CDR3, the DNA is TGTGCCAGCAGTAGCGGGAGGTACAATGAGCAGTTCTTC.

This chain uses TRBV6-6 with TRBJ2-5, with TRBD2 as a possible D gene (5 bases). This CDR3 spans 12 amino acids. Trimming removed 8 bases from V and 4 bases from J, with 11 bases in between. Germline-derived CDR1 and CDR2 are MNHNY and SVGAGI (reference sequence). The CDR3 DNA sequence: TGTGCCAGCGCCATCCGGGGAGAGACCCAGTACTTC. Residues: CASAIRGETQYF.

The V call is TRBV20-1, the J call TRBJ2-1, with D tentatively TRBD2 (5 bases). Germline V gene data show CDR1 as DFQATT and CDR2 as SNEGSKA (reference sequence). This CDR3 is built from 13 residues. Between the trimmed V and J ends, which lost 5 bases and 0 bases, there was a span of 8 bases. CDR3 region: CSALGDSYNEQFF. In nucleotides, the CDR3 is TGCAGTGCTTTGGGAGACTCCTACAATGAGCAGTTCTTC.

The V call is TRBV20-1, the J call TRBJ2-1, with 13 positions matching TRBD2. Trimming removed 3 bases from V and 10 bases from J; junction bases left unmatched: 9. The CDR3 contains 15 residues. Germline V lookup: CDR1 DFQATT, CDR2 SNEGSKA (reference sequence). The CDR3 region is CSARITSGRATEQFF. The CDR3 DNA reads TGCAGTGCTAGGATAACTAGCGGGAGGGCAACCGAGCAGTTCTTC.

The gene calls are TRBV24-1 and TRBJ1-1; no firm D call. The germline CDR1 and CDR2 sequences are KGHDR and SFDVKD. CDR3 length: 12 residues. V was shortened by 9 bases and J by 0 bases, with 7 bases between the two germline ends. Written as DNA, the CDR3 is TGTGCCACCCGGGAGGTGAACACTGAAGCTTTCTTT. It encodes CATREVNTEAFF.

Only a few counts were recorded for this clonotype. The chain recombines TRBV6-4 with TRBJ2-7, with 7 nucleotides matching TRBD2. Unmatched junction bases numbered 18, after V lost 8 bases and J lost 5 bases. CDR3 length: 16 residues. Germline CDR1 reads MRHNA; CDR2 reads SNTAGT. This CDR3 reads CASYPIPTGRPHEQYV. Here the CDR3 DNA reads TGTGCCAGCTACCCGATTCCTACCGGGAGGCCCCACGAGCAGTACGTC.

This clonotype showed up many times. The chain couples TRBV11-1 to TRBJ1-2, with 11 bases lining up with TRBD1. CDR1 is SGHAT, CDR2 FQDESV, per germline (reference sequence). This CDR3 is 13 amino acids long. V gave up 4 bases and J gave up 12 bases; unmatched junction bases: 7. The CDR3 sequence is CASSSAGTGGNTF. The CDR3 nucleotides are TGTGCCAGCAGCTCTGCCGGGACAGGGGGAAACACCTTC.

In DNA form, the CDR3 reads TGTGCCAGCAGTCATCCCACTAGCGGGCACAGCTCCTACAATGAGCAGTTCTTC. It yields the protein CASSHPTSGHSSYNEQFF. The gene calls are TRBV6-1 and TRBJ2-1, with TRBD2 identical over 9 bases. Germline V gives CDR1 MNHNS, CDR2 SASEGT. The CDR3 length is 18 residues. The ends lost 5 bases at V and 0 bases at J; junction bases unmatched: 11.

This clonotype was picked up many times. This chain connects TRBV7-2 to TRBJ2-4; no firm D call. CDR1 SGHTA and CDR2 FQGNSA come from the germline V gene. The CDR3 contains 14 residues. The V gene lost 7 bases and the J gene lost 7 bases, with 17 bases spanning the gap. In DNA, the CDR3 is TGTGCCAGCACTCCGAGGTCCCCCCCCAACATTCAGTACTTC. This gives the protein CASTPRSPPNIQYF.

The chain joins TRBV28 to TRBJ2-7, with TRBD1 as a possible D gene (5 bases). The germline gives CDR1 MDHEN, CDR2 SYDVKM. CDR3 length: 11 residues. V lost 5 bases, J lost 4 bases, and 6 bases lay in between. This CDR3 reads CASSQGYEQYF. CDR3 bases: TGTGCCAGCAGTCAGGGTTACGAGCAGTACTTC.

Comment on this clonotype: Given the absence of the conserved phenylalanine or tryptophan at the CDR3 end, a read error is likely. It is unclear where the CDR3 begins or ends on the DNA, so no DNA is shown, and the CDR3 is as TCRdb lists it. V and J are TRBV12-3 or TRBV12-4 and TRBJ1-3; TRBD1 is the table's D call, not checked against the DNA. The CDR3 is 11 amino acids in total, end residues counted. The CDR3 loop is CASSPLGTAEI.

This clonotype was recorded a few times. The V gene is TRBV12-3 or TRBV12-4, the J gene TRBJ2-1; TRBD2 agrees at 7 bases. The CDR3 is 17 amino acids. J was trimmed by 0 bases and V by 2 bases; bases with no gene match: 7. CDR3 in DNA: TGTGCCAGCAGTTTATCCATGACTAGCAGCTCCTACAATGAGCAGTTCTTC. This gives the protein CASSLSMTSSSYNEQFF.

This clonotype has a handful of counts. J is TRBJ2-7 and V is TRBV28; D possibly corresponds to TRBD2 (5 bases). Trimming took 5 bases from V and 4 from J, leaving 18 bases between them. Per germline, CDR1 MDHEN and CDR2 SYDVKM. The CDR3 has 15 residues. CDR3 loop: CASSTPRRYGYEQYF. The CDR3, as DNA: TGTGCCAGCAGTACCCCTAGGAGGTATGGGTACGAGCAGTACTTC.

The chain employs TRBV4-3 and TRBJ1-6; the match to TRBD1 covers 7 bases. Germline V gene sequence: CDR1 LGHNA, CDR2 YSLEER. The length of the CDR3 is 16 residues. The trim removed 1 base at V and 9 bases at J, leaving 9 bases unmatched. In nucleotides, the CDR3 is TGCGCCAGCAGCCAAGGGGCCAAGGGGGCAGCTTCACCCCTCCACTTT. This codes for CASSQGAKGAASPLHF.

The V gene is TRBV25-1, the J gene TRBJ2-7; D might be TRBD1 (6 bases). The CDR3 contains 13 residues. Trimming took 8 bases from V and 2 from J, leaving 13 bases between them. Germline CDR1 MGHDK, CDR2 SYGVNS. The CDR3 is CASAGQTPYEQYF. In DNA form, the CDR3 reads TGTGCCAGCGCCGGACAGACCCCCTACGAGCAGTACTTC.